This T cell receptor beta chain was documented in a study of early T cells in non-severe SARS-CoV-2 infection. Study-level background: Unsorted whole blood bulk RNA was sequenced, with unpaired chains.

Individual cDNA molecules were tagged with unique molecular identifiers. TCRdb fed the 5' RACE reads into MiXCR, producing one record per CDR3 protein. The sample holds 40,000 to 60,000 distinct CDR3 sequences, around 6% seen once. This clonotype was recorded many times. What it recognizes is unknown. Broader study findings: VDJdb-based annotation leaned toward anti-spike CD8 responses and missed private and CD4 specificities.

There are 11 residues in the CDR3. Between the trimmed V and J ends, which lost 5 bases and 6 bases, there was a span of 8 bases. The germline V gene has CDR1 SGHVS and CDR2 FNYEAQ. The chain has TRBV7-6 and TRBJ2-7; tentative D call: TRBD2 (6 bases). The clonotype originates from an adult who was a healthcare worker with PCR-confirmed SARS-CoV-2 infection or an uninfected control (not recorded which). This specimen consisted of whole blood, obtained at baseline. The CDR3 DNA is TGTGCCAGCAGCCCCGGGGGCGAGCAGTACTTC. Translating it yields CASSPGGEQYF.